This T cell receptor beta chain came from a study of Tregs in tolerant kidney transplant recipients. Looked up from germline, CDR1 is KGHSH and CDR2 is LQKENI. This CDR3 is built from 13 residues. Trimming pared 3 bases from V and 8 bases from J, leaving 13 bases between. TCRdb's table, derived via immunoSEQ multiplex PCR, lists solely in-frame clones and lacks some. In the table there are roughly 45,000 clones, 75% to 95% of which are singletons. This clonotype was obtained from a human donor in good health. V gene TRBV18 combines with J gene TRBJ1-2, with D uncertain. The sequenced sample consisted of Tregs from blood. CDR3 protein: CASSPRASEGYTF. CDR3 sequence (DNA): TGTGCCAGCTCACCGCGCGCCTCGGAGGGCTACACCTTC.